This section outlines one T cell receptor beta chain sequence together with its context. The data derive from a study of cytomegalovirus exposure and HLA in healthy donors. With 60 Vbeta and 13 Jbeta primers, the PCR was carried out. Generated by immunoSEQ multiplex PCR, the TCRdb table keeps only in-frame clones and is missing some. The sample contains approximately 150,000 clones, approximately 60% of which appear only once. The sample comprised PBMCs. This clonotype originated in a woman aged 55-69 years in good health and CMV-seropositive.

CDR3 bases: TGTGCCAGCAGTGTAAGGACAGCGAGCTCCTACAATGAGCAGTTCTTC. Translation gives CASSVRTASSYNEQFF. This sequence joins TRBV6-1 and TRBJ2-1, with TRBD1 as a possible D gene (6 bases). CDR1 is MNHNS, CDR2 SASEGT, per germline. The germline V and J ends were trimmed by 4 bases and 0 bases, with 13 bases remaining between them. The CDR3 is made up of 16 amino acids.